This TCR beta chain was sequenced for a study of glioma-infiltrating T cells. Amplification of TCR alpha and beta CDR3 regions from RNA used iRepertoire nested multiplex PCR. TCRdb re-called the multiplex PCR reads with MiXCR, one entry per CDR3 protein. This table has about 410,000 distinct CDR3 sequences, about two fifths appearing once. Germline V lookup: CDR1 MGHRA, CDR2 YSYEKL. CDR3 length: 15 amino acids. The count of this clonotype is one. One junction end disagrees with the germline gene, perhaps due to a read error. The sequence derives from a human donor with low-grade glioma or glioblastoma, undergoing nonglioma brain surgery, or in good health (not recorded which). The V call is TRBV4-1, the J call TRBJ1-4, with no clear D. The sample consisted of glioma tissue, nonneoplastic brain tissue, or PBMCs (not recorded which). CDR3 nucleotide sequence: TGCGCCAGCAGCCAAGAGCAGGCAACTAATGAAGAACTGTTTTTT. It specifies CASSQEQATNEELFF.